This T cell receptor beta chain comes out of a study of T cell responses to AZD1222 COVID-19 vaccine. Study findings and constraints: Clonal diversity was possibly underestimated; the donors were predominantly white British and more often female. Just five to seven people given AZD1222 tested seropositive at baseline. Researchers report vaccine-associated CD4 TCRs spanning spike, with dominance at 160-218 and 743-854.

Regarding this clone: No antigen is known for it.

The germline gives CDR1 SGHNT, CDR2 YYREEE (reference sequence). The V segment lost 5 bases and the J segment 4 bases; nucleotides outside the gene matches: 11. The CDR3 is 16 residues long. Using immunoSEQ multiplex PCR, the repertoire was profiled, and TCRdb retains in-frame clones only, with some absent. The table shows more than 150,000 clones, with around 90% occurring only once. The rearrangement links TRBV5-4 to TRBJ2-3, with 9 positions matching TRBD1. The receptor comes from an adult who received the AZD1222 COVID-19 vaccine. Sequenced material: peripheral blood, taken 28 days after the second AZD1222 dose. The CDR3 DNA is TGTGCCAGCAGTCCCGGGACAGGGCCCCGTGCAGATACGCAGTATTTT. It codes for CASSPGTGPRADTQYF.